The 14 T cell receptor beta chains given below trace back to one sample, sequenced in a study of blood T cell repertoires in COVID-19. The protocol was immunoSEQ multiplex PCR, while the TCRdb copy is restricted to in-frame clones and leaves out a portion. Of roughly 150,000 clones listed, 78% are singletons. The sequencing input was PBMCs or T cells enriched from blood (not recorded which). Every receptor here comes from a woman aged 45 to 65 who had recovered from COVID-19.

The rearrangement uses TRBV29-1 and TRBJ1-4; 9 nucleotides align to TRBD1. Germline lookup yields CDR1 SQVTM and CDR2 ANQGSEA. The CDR3 sequence is 13 residues long. V shed 7 bases, J shed 5 bases, and the junction held 5 bases outside the gene matches. The DNA for the CDR3 is TGCAGCGCGTCCGGACAGGGGAATGAAAAACTGTTTTTT. It translates to CSASGQGNEKLFF.

This clone was seen once. The chain uses TRBV29-1 and TRBJ1-2; 8 nucleotides match TRBD1. Trimming took 4 bases from V and 8 from J; bases not matched to a gene: 6. The V gene's germline CDR1 is SQVTM and CDR2 ANQGSEA. The CDR3 totals 12 residues. The CDR3 loop reads CSVGQGAEGYTF. The CDR3 nucleotides are TGCAGCGTTGGGCAGGGGGCGGAAGGCTACACCTTC. Complete variable domain (other parts from reference TRBV29-1 and TRBJ1-2): SAVISQKPSRDICQRGTSLTIQCQVDSQVTMMFWYRQQPGQSLTLIATANQGSEATYESGFVIDKFPISRPNLTFSTLTVSNMSPEDSSIYLCSVGQGAEGYTFGSGTRLTVV.

The rearrangement joins TRBV24-1 to TRBJ2-3, with 7 bases lining up with TRBD2. Unmatched junction bases numbered 9, after V lost 1 base and J lost 3 bases. The CDR3 consists of 17 residues. Germline assignment: CDR1 KGHDR and CDR2 SFDVKD. CDR3 sequence reads: CATSDLVRGVGTDTQYF. CDR3 nucleotide sequence: TGTGCCACCAGTGATTTAGTACGGGGGGTTGGGACAGATACGCAGTATTTT.

V usage is TRBV7-7 and J usage is TRBJ2-3; tentative D call: TRBD2 (7 bases). The CDR3 extends over 16 amino acids. Germline lookup yields CDR1 SSHAT and CDR2 FNYEAQ (reference sequence). Trimming shortened V by 3 bases and J by 4 bases, and 17 bases separated the two germline ends. CDR3 region: CASSFGSGGPPDTQYF. CDR3 nucleotides: TGTGCCAGCAGCTTTGGGTCGGGGGGCCCCCCAGATACGCAGTATTTT.

This chain links TRBV5-1 with TRBJ1-1, with D unclear. CDR3 size: 15 residues. Germline-derived CDR1 and CDR2 are SGHRS and YFSETQ. V was shortened by 2 bases and J by 5 bases, with 16 bases between the two germline ends. Here the CDR3 DNA reads TGCGCCAGCAGCTTAGAATCTGCGGGGAATACTGAAGCTTTCTTT. Amino acids: CASSLESAGNTEAFF.

This clone was seen a single time. The chain has TRBV14 and TRBJ2-5; 8 nucleotides match TRBD2. The CDR3 extends over 18 amino acids. V was clipped by 2 bases and J by 2 bases; unmatched bases: 13. CDR1 SGHDN and CDR2 FVKESK come from the germline V gene. CDR3 sequence (DNA): TGTGCCAGCAGCCAAATACGGTGGGGCACTAGCGGACAAGAGACCCAGTACTTC. Translated, it gives CASSQIRWGTSGQETQYF. Drawing the rest from reference TRBV14 and TRBJ2-5, the complete variable domain is EAGVTQFPSHSVIEKGQTVTLRCDPISGHDNLYWYRRVMGKEIKFLLHFVKESKQDESGMPNNRFLAERTGGTYSTLKVQPAELEDSGVYFCASSQIRWGTSGQETQYFGPGTRLLVL.

The chain couples TRBV27 to TRBJ2-1, with TRBD2 matching 10 bases. V trimming: 5 bases; J trimming: 6 bases; junction bases outside the gene matches: 16. This CDR3 has 18 amino acids. Per the germline V gene, CDR1 is MNHEY and CDR2 is SMNVEV (reference sequence). In DNA form, the CDR3 reads TGTGCCAGCAGTGTTACCCCGTTCCTAGCGGGGGCGGGCAATGAGCAGTTCTTC. This sequence encodes CASSVTPFLAGAGNEQFF.

As DNA, the CDR3 is TGTGCCAGCGGCCCGGCGGATCGGAATCAGCCCCAGCATTTT. Its translation: CASGPADRNQPQHF. The gene calls are TRBV9 and TRBJ1-5, with D unclear. Germline CDR1 SGDLS, CDR2 YYNGEE. The CDR3 is 14 residues long. V shed 7 bases and J shed 4 bases, with 15 bases lying between them.

The rearrangement joins TRBV28 to TRBJ1-4; D is undetermined. Germline loops: CDR1 MDHEN, CDR2 SYDVKM. The CDR3 is made up of 15 amino acids. V shed 4 bases and J shed 5 bases, with 14 bases lying between them. In DNA form, the CDR3 reads TGTGCCAGCAGTTCCCAGCCTCTACAGAATGAAAAACTGTTTTTT. Protein sequence: CASSSQPLQNEKLFF.

The chain couples TRBV20-1 to TRBJ1-1; tentative D call: TRBD1 (5 bases). V gave up 3 bases and J gave up 4 bases, with 15 bases separating them. Germline lookup yields CDR1 DFQATT and CDR2 SNEGSKA (reference sequence). This CDR3 is built from 14 residues. The CDR3 region is CSASPAGKGTEAFF. The CDR3 region has the DNA TGCAGTGCTAGTCCCGCAGGGAAGGGCACTGAAGCTTTCTTT.

The rearrangement joins TRBV29-1 to TRBJ1-5; D perhaps matches TRBD1 (6 bases). V was trimmed by 6 bases and J by 4 bases, leaving 16 bases between them. Germline loops: CDR1 SQVTM, CDR2 ANQGSEA. This CDR3 has 14 residues. The CDR3 here is CSVGETGPNQPQHF. CDR3 coding DNA: TGCAGCGTAGGAGAGACAGGACCAAATCAGCCCCAGCATTTT.

The chain is built from TRBV19 and TRBJ2-5, with a tentative D call TRBD2 (7 bases). The CDR3 sequence is 15 residues long. The germline V and J ends were trimmed by 8 bases and 2 bases, with 18 bases remaining between them. Looked up from germline, CDR1 is LNHDA and CDR2 is SQIVND (reference sequence). The CDR3 DNA reads TGTGCCAGTGACGGGGGGCTGGGGGGTCAAGAGACCCAGTACTTC. Translated, it gives CASDGGLGGQETQYF.

This clone was observed a handful of times. The chain employs TRBV7-9 and TRBJ2-2, with D maybe TRBD1 (5 bases). The CDR3 length is 14 residues. Germline values: CDR1 SEHNR, CDR2 FQNEAQ (reference sequence). Trimming cost V 2 bases and J 4 bases, with 8 bases left between them. CDR3 region: CASSLNQGTGELFF. For the CDR3, the DNA is TGTGCCAGCAGCTTAAACCAGGGCACCGGGGAGCTGTTTTTT. Together with reference TRBV7-9 and TRBJ2-2, the CDR3 gives the full variable domain: DTGVSQNPRHKITKRGQNVTFRCDPISEHNRLYWYRQTLGQGPEFLTYFQNEAQLEKSRLLSDRFSAERPKGSFSTLEIQRTEQGDSAMYLCASSLNQGTGELFFGEGSRLTVL.

The chain combines TRBV10-3 with TRBJ1-1, with 10 bases lining up with TRBD1. The germline gives CDR1 ENHRY, CDR2 SYGVKD. CDR3 length: 13 residues. Trimming took 6 bases from V and 5 from J; bases not matched to a gene: 3. CDR3 DNA: TGTGCCATCAGGGGGACAGGGGAAACTGAAGCTTTCTTT. It specifies CAIRGTGETEAFF.